Each of the 7 T cell receptor beta chains below was sequenced from the same sample in a study of T cells after yellow fever vaccination. Each CDR3 protein is one row after TCRdb ran MiXCR on the 5' RACE reads. The sample lists some 70,000 distinct CDR3 sequences, just over 6.5% seen once, with around a third in the top ten. The sequencing used CD8+ T cells sorted from PBMCs, collected more than 35 days after the first yellow fever vaccination. The receptor source for this set is a man aged 18 to 30 who received the YFV17D yellow fever vaccine.

This clonotype was seen ten or more times. The chain links TRBV9 to TRBJ2-1; 9 bases match TRBD1. CDR3 length: 14 amino acids. The germline V gene encodes CDR1 SGDLS and CDR2 YYNGEE. V lost 6 bases, J lost 4 bases, and 5 bases stayed unmatched. The CDR3 region has the DNA TGTGCCAGCACCGAAGGGACAGGGTACAATGAGCAGTTCTTC. Translation gives CASTEGTGYNEQFF.

The CDR3 sequence is CSARDPGDSRPVDEQFF. As DNA, the CDR3 is TGCAGTGCTAGAGATCCCGGCGATTCCCGACCCGTCGATGAGCAGTTCTTC. The V and J genes are TRBV20-1 and TRBJ2-1; D is unresolved. The CDR3 sequence is 17 residues long. With 0 bases removed from V and 8 bases from J, the gap between germline ends came to 23 bases. Germline V lookup: CDR1 DFQATT, CDR2 SNEGSKA (reference sequence).

The CDR3 sequence: CAIGPGLRHNEQFF. The CDR3 coding sequence is TGTGCCATCGGCCCCGGGCTACGGCACAATGAGCAGTTCTTC. This chain joins TRBV4-2 and TRBJ2-1; D call uncertain. The length of the CDR3 is 14 residues. Trimming cost V 10 bases and J 5 bases, with 18 bases left between them. The V gene's germline CDR1 is LGHNA and CDR2 YNFKEQ.

This clonotype was detected ten times or more. This chain joins TRBV19 and TRBJ2-3, with D maybe TRBD2 (6 bases). The CDR3 spans 14 residues. The V and J ends lost 5 bases and 4 bases respectively, with 13 bases between them. The V gene's germline CDR1 is LNHDA and CDR2 SQIVND (reference sequence). The CDR3 protein is CASSLRRGADTQYF. CDR3 nucleotide sequence: TGTGCCAGTAGTCTACGGAGGGGCGCAGATACGCAGTATTTT.

There are many counts of this clonotype. The chain couples TRBV5-1 to TRBJ1-1, with unresolved D. Trimming pared 1 base from V and 4 bases from J, leaving 11 bases between. This CDR3 has 14 amino acids. Germline V gene data show CDR1 as SGHRS and CDR2 as YFSETQ. CDR3 loop: CASSLRPVGTEAFF. The CDR3 DNA sequence: TGCGCCAGCAGCTTGAGGCCGGTGGGCACTGAAGCTTTCTTT.

This clonotype was picked up many times. This chain connects TRBV9 to TRBJ2-1; the match to TRBD2 covers 8 bases. The CDR3 is 15 amino acids. Trimming at V came to 2 bases and at J to 4 bases, leaving 5 bases not matched to a gene. The germline V gene encodes CDR1 SGDLS and CDR2 YYNGEE. The CDR3 coding sequence is TGTGCCAGCAGCGTCGGGGGGGCAAGATACAATGAGCAGTTCTTC. This encodes CASSVGGARYNEQFF.

This clonotype showed up many times. V and J are TRBV12-3 or TRBV12-4 and TRBJ2-3; 11 nucleotides line up with TRBD2. This CDR3 is built from 14 residues. The ends lost 5 bases at V and 3 bases at J; junction bases unmatched: 1. The CDR3 coding sequence is TGTGCCAGCAGTGCTAGCGGGGGGACAGATACGCAGTATTTT. It is translated as CASSASGGTDTQYF.